Given below is one T cell receptor (beta chain) in context. This record belongs to a study of blood T cell repertoires in COVID-19. Trimming took off 2 bases at V and 4 bases at J, with 14 bases between the two ends. CDR1 and CDR2 (germline): KGHSH, LQKENI. This CDR3 is built from 15 residues. Clinical history as reported by participants underpinned cohort assignment. Someone with COVID-19 had been met by exposed participants within 2 weeks before study entry. The method was immunoSEQ multiplex PCR; TCRdb's version includes in-frame clones alone and lacks a portion of them. The top ten clones hold 6.6% of a sample with 270,000 or so clones, approximately 84% of them seen once.

Sequencing was done on a sample of PBMCs or T cells enriched from blood (not recorded which). The chain links TRBV18 to TRBJ1-2; D might be TRBD1 (6 bases). This sequence was found in a woman aged 45 to 65 who had been exposed to COVID-19. CDR3 DNA sequence: TGTGCCAGCTCACCAGGAGACAGGCCTTTCTATGGCTACACCTTC. This translates into CASSPGDRPFYGYTF.